This TCR beta chain was recorded in a study of molecular identifiers for immune sequencing clone quantification. CDR3 length: 15 amino acids. Trimming removed 5 bases from V and 0 bases from J; junction bases left unmatched: 5. This clonotype was counted at least ten times. TCRdb reprocessed the PCR reads with MiXCR, giving one entry per CDR3 protein. The sample carries under 650,000 distinct CDR3 sequences, just under 20% recorded once. The origin of this receptor is a human donor in good health. Some libraries in this study had Jurkat cell RNA spiked in. Sequencing used naive CD8+ T cells from blood, with Jurkat cell RNA spiked in. Subset given: FACS-sorted CD8+CD4-CCR7+CD45RA+ naive T cells. The chain uses TRBV12-3 or TRBV12-4 and TRBJ1-1, with 8 bases identical to TRBD1. The DNA of the CDR3 is TGTGCCAGCAGTCCGGAGGACAGGGTGAACACTGAAGCTTTCTTT. This gives the protein CASSPEDRVNTEAFF.